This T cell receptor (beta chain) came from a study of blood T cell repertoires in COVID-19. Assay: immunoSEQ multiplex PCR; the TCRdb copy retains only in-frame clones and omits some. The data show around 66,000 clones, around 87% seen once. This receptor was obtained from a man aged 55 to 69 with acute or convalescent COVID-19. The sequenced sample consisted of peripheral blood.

CDR3: CASSLARGSYNEQFF. The CDR3 DNA is TGTGCCAGCAGCTTGGCCCGGGGGTCCTACAATGAGCAGTTCTTC. This rearrangement joins TRBV5-4 to TRBJ2-1, with D possibly being TRBD2 (6 bases). Germline V gene data show CDR1 as SGHNT and CDR2 as YYREEE (reference sequence). The V and J ends lost 0 bases and 1 base respectively, with 8 bases between them. The CDR3 totals 15 residues. Full variable domain (outside the CDR3, taken from reference TRBV5-4 and TRBJ2-1): ETGVTQSPTHLIKTRGQQVTLRCSSQSGHNTVSWYQQALGQGPQFIFQYYREEENGRGNFPPRFSGLQFPNYSSELNVNALELDDSALYLCASSLARGSYNEQFFGPGTRLTVL.